This T cell receptor (beta chain) was sequenced during a study of CD8 T cells in ankylosing spondylitis. This clonotype was seen repeatedly, ten times or more. Quantitative 5'-RACE with molecular barcodes produced the TCR beta libraries. MiXCR was run by TCRdb on the 5' RACE reads, yielding one entry per CDR3 protein. The sample lists 50,000 to 70,000 distinct CDR3 sequences, more than 5.5% occurring once. Specimen: synovial fluid, either unsorted or a sorted T cell fraction (not recorded which). This TCR derives from a male donor with ankylosing spondylitis.

CDR3 bases: TGTGCCAGCAGGGAGTGGGGGACTAGAGTAGCAGATACGCAGTATTTT. Encoded protein: CASREWGTRVADTQYF. The rearrangement joins TRBV2 to TRBJ2-3; 8 bases are shared with TRBD2. After removal of 6 bases from V and 4 bases from J, the junction contained 12 bases not matched to a gene. CDR1 and CDR2 from the germline V gene are SNHLY and FYNNEI. The CDR3 loop spans 16 amino acids.